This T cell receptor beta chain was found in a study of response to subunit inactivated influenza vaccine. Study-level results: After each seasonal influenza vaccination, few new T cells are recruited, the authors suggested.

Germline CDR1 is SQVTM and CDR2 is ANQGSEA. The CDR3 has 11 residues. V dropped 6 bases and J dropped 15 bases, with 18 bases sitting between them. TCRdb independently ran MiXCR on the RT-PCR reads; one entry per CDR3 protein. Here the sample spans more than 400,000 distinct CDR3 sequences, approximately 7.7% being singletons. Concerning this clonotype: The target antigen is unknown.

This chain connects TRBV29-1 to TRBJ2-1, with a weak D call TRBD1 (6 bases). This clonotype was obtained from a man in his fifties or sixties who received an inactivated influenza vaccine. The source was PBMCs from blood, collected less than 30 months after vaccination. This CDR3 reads CSVRDTAQGFF. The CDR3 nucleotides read TGCAGCGTCCGGGACACTGCACAGGGGTTCTTC.